The subject of this entry is one TCR beta chain. Its antigen remains unknown. This sample stems from a study of T cell repertoires and HLA-DP antigens. The repertoire was sequenced with immunoSEQ multiplex PCR; TCRdb's copy has only in-frame clones and lacks some. The table lists over 100,000 clones, 90% to 95% of them singletons. Trimming shortened V by 9 bases and J by 0 bases, and 22 bases separated the two germline ends. CDR1 ENHRY and CDR2 SYGVKD come from the germline V gene. CDR3 length equals 17 residues. This clonotype was sampled from a woman aged 18-30 years in good health and CMV-seronegative. The rearrangement links TRBV10-3 to TRBJ2-3; D assignment may be TRBD1 or TRBD2 (6 bases each). Sequencing was done on a sample of CD4+ T cells from PBMCs. CDR3 in amino acids: CAISFGGGSPSTDTQYF. DNA of the CDR3: TGTGCCATTAGTTTCGGAGGGGGGAGCCCTAGCACAGATACGCAGTATTTT.